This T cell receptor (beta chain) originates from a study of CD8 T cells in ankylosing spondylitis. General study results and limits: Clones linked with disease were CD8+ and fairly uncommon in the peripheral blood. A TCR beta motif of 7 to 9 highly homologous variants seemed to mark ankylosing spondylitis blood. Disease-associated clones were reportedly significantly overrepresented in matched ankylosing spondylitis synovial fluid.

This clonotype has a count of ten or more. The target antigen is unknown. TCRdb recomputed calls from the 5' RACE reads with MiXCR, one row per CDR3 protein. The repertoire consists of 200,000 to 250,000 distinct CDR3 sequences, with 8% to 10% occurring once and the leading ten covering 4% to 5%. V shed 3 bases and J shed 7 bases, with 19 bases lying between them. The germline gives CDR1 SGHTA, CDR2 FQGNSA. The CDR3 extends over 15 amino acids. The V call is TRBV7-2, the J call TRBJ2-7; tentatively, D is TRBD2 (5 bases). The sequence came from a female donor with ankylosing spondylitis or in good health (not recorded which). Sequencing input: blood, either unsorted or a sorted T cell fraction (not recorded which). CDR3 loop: CASSFIVAPAGEQYF. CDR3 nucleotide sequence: TGTGCCAGCAGCTTCATCGTAGCGCCAGCCGGGGAGCAGTACTTC.